The present TCR beta chain was sequenced within a study of Tregs in tolerant kidney transplant recipients. Study-wide background: The nonmyeloablative bone marrow transplants came from related graft donors, with transient mixed chimerism.

The CDR3 loop spans 14 amino acids. Germline-derived CDR1 and CDR2 are MNHEY and SMNVEV (reference sequence). V was clipped by 3 bases and J by 0 bases, with 8 bases between them. Only in-frame clones appear in the TCRdb table, and some are missing; sequencing was by immunoSEQ multiplex PCR. Found here are fewer than 80,000 clones, under 98% of them singletons; the top ten hold about 0.5%. The sequence was collected from a human donor who received a combined kidney and bone marrow transplant. The chain carries TRBV27 and TRBJ1-1; D not certain. Here the sequenced sample was CD4+ T cells from blood, taken before the transplant. CDR3 bases: TGTGCCAGCAGTTTCCGACATATGAACACTGAAGCTTTCTTT. This codes for CASSFRHMNTEAFF.